This T cell receptor (beta chain) was captured by sequencing in a study of T cell responses to AZD1222 COVID-19 vaccine. Regarding the study as a whole: Most donors were white British and more were female, and clonal diversity was possibly underestimated. Once two AZD1222 doses were given, Spike-specific TCR breadth and depth went up. Vaccine-associated CD4 TCRs spanned spike, dominant at 160-218 and 743-854. Baseline seropositivity occurred in only 5 or 6 AZD1222 recipients.

Note on this clone: Antigen unknown.

Here immunoSEQ multiplex PCR was the method, and the copy in TCRdb shows in-frame clones only, minus some. The data show 150,000 or so clones, 90% to 95% seen once. V shed 0 bases and J shed 1 base, with 9 bases lying between them. Per germline, CDR1 MNHEY and CDR2 SVGAGI. The CDR3 sequence is 15 residues long. The clonotype comes from an adult in good health. The material sequenced was peripheral blood, taken on day 0 of AZD1222 vaccination. The chain is built from TRBV6-5 and TRBJ1-2; D is undetermined. CDR3 sequence (DNA): TGTGCCAGCAGTTACTCGGAAGTCTTTAACTATGGCTACACCTTC. Its protein is CASSYSEVFNYGYTF.